This T cell receptor beta chain comes out of a study of blood T cell repertoires in COVID-19. The method was immunoSEQ multiplex PCR; TCRdb's version includes in-frame clones alone and lacks a portion of them. Among fewer than 350,000 clones listed, almost 90% were seen once. The CDR3 runs 11 residues. V was trimmed by 6 bases and J by 9 bases, leaving 12 bases between them. Per germline, CDR1 DFQATT and CDR2 SNEGSKA (reference sequence). J is TRBJ2-1 and V is TRBV20-1, with D possibly matching TRBD1 (6 bases). This TCR came from a woman in her 30s who had been exposed to COVID-19. The sample was PBMCs or T cells enriched from blood (not recorded which). DNA of the CDR3: TGCAGTGCCAGGGGACGGGCTGAGCAGTTCTTC. Translation gives CSARGRAEQFF.